Listed below are T cell receptor beta chains from one sample, sequenced in a study of vaccination and CD4 T cells after COVID-19. One entry per CDR3 protein, called by TCRdb with MiXCR from the PCR reads. The table records 6,500 to 10,000 distinct CDR3 sequences, around two thirds of them present only once. These receptors' antigens are unknown. Sequenced material: CD4+ T cells from blood, cultured in vitro. Receptors originate from a human donor who had recovered from COVID-19. Each CDR3 is given with its conserved first and last residue. The D gene is left open where the match is weak. Size tells how often a clone was seen (once, few, many) or the class of an expanded clone, and some rows leave it out.

D | J | V | size | DNA | CDR3
TRBD1 | TRBJ1-5 | TRBV28 | few | TGTGCCAGCAGTCTAACTTTCTACAGGGGGACCGGCAATCAGCCCCAGCATTTT | CASSLTFYRGTGNQPQHF
TRBD1 | TRBJ1-5 | TRBV6-1 | once | TGTGCCAGCGCTCGACAGGGGTTCGGTAATCAGCCCCAGCATTTT | CASARQGFGNQPQHF
- | TRBJ1-5 | TRBV6-2/TRBV6-3 | - | TGTGCCAGCAGTTACTCCAGGGAGGGCCCCCAGCATTTT | CASSYSREGPQHF
- | TRBJ1-5 | TRBV5-1 | - | TGCGCCAGCAGCACGGGACCTAATCAGCCCCAGCATTTT | CASSTGPNQPQHF
TRBD1 | TRBJ2-1 | TRBV6-1 | once | TGTGCCAGCACCAGGACAGGGGGCTACAATGAGCAGTTCTTC | CASTRTGGYNEQFF
- | TRBJ1-1 | TRBV20-1 | - | TGCAGTGCCATCGGATGGGACGGTGAAGCTTTCTTT | CSAIGWDGEAFF
TRBD1 | TRBJ1-1 | TRBV6-2/TRBV6-3 | - | TGTGCCAGCAGACCGAGGACAGGGATCATGAACACTGAAGCTTTCTTT | CASRPRTGIMNTEAFF
TRBD1 | TRBJ2-7 | TRBV20-1 | - | TGCAGTGCTAGGGCTACAGGGGTCGGGCGGACCTACGAGCAGTACTTC | CSARATGVGRTYEQYF
TRBD2 | TRBJ2-7 | TRBV19 | - | TGTGCCAGTACCAGGACTAGCGGGATTTTCGAAGAGCAGTACTTC | CASTRTSGIFEEQYF
TRBD2 | TRBJ2-7 | TRBV11-2 | - | TGTGCCAGCAGCCACCCTACTAGCGGGAGTTACGAGCAGTACTTC | CASSHPTSGSYEQYF
- | TRBJ1-2 | TRBV20-1 | - | TGCAGTGCTAGAGAGACCCCCCGACATTCCGGCGGCTACACCTTC | CSARETPRHSGGYTF
- | TRBJ2-7 | TRBV2 | - | TGTGCCAGCAGGGGGTTCTTAGCCTACGAGCAGTACTTC | CASRGFLAYEQYF
- | TRBJ1-4 | TRBV19 | - | TGTGCCAGTAGTATTGGAGGGAGGAGAGAAGAAAAACTGTTTTTT | CASSIGGRREEKLFF
TRBD1 | TRBJ1-2 | TRBV24-1 | - | TGTGCCACCAGTGACAGGACAGGGGGCGGCTACACCTTC | CATSDRTGGGYTF
- | TRBJ1-6 | TRBV5-4 | - | TGTGCCAGCAGTCCGGGAGCTTCCGCCCGCTCACCCCTCCACTTT | CASSPGASARSPLHF
- | TRBJ2-5 | TRBV7-2 | - | TGTGCCAGCAGCGTGGGGTTCGGCTACCAAGAGACCCAGTACTTC | CASSVGFGYQETQYF
- | TRBJ2-7 | TRBV2 | - | TGTGCCAGCAGTGAAATGGGGCTGGGGTACTTC | CASSEMGLGYF
- | TRBJ1-2 | TRBV20-1 | few | TGCAGTGGCTCGAGGGACGCCTATGGCTACACCTTC | CSGSRDAYGYTF
- | TRBJ2-3 | TRBV11-3 | few | TGTGCCAGCAGCTCGCGTGGGAATCGGGGCACAGATACGCAGTATTTT | CASSSRGNRGTDTQYF
- | TRBJ2-1 | TRBV20-1 | - | TGCAGTGCTCCCCCGCTAGTGGAGCACAATGAGCAGTTCTTC | CSAPPLVEHNEQFF
- | TRBJ2-7 | TRBV20-1 | - | TGCAGTGCTAGAAACAGCCCCTACGAGCAGTACTTC | CSARNSPYEQYF
- | TRBJ1-2 | TRBV20-1 | - | TGCAGTGCTCTCGACCGCGTGGGAGGCTACACCTTC | CSALDRVGGYTF
TRBD1 | TRBJ2-3 | TRBV6-1 | - | TGTGCCAGCAGTGTACGTCGGACAGGCTACACAGATACGCAGTATTTT | CASSVRRTGYTDTQYF
- | TRBJ1-2 | TRBV9 | - | TGTGCCAGCAGCGTAGACAGGGAAGATGGCTACACCTTC | CASSVDREDGYTF
- | TRBJ2-2 | TRBV6-1 | few | TGTGCCAGCAGTGTCCATGGCACCGGGGAGCTGTTTTTT | CASSVHGTGELFF
- | TRBJ1-4 | TRBV20-1 | - | TGCAGTGCTAGAGAATCTAATGAAAAACTGTTTTTT | CSARESNEKLFF
- | TRBJ1-1 | TRBV12-3/TRBV12-4 | - | TGTGCCAGCAGTTACTATGGCACTGAAGCTTTCTTT | CASSYYGTEAFF
- | TRBJ2-7 | TRBV15 | - | TGTGCCACCAGCAGGGCGCTAGGGGACTCCTACGAGCAGTACTTC | CATSRALGDSYEQYF
- | TRBJ1-1 | TRBV20-1 | few | TGCAGTGCTAGAGAAGGAGCTCCCGGATGGACTGAAGCTTTCTTT | CSAREGAPGWTEAFF
- | TRBJ2-5 | TRBV5-1 | - | TGCGCCAGCAGCTCAGGACGGCAACAAGAGACCCAGTACTTC | CASSSGRQQETQYF
- | TRBJ2-3 | TRBV6-1 | few | TGTGCCAGCAGTGAAAAGCGGCAGGGGTTGGTGGGTAGCACAGATACGCAGTATTTT | CASSEKRQGLVGSTDTQYF
TRBD1 | TRBJ1-6 | TRBV9 | few | TGTGCCAGCAGCACCGGACAGGGATCGAATTCACCCCTCCACTTT | CASSTGQGSNSPLHF
- | TRBJ1-1 | TRBV19 | - | TGTGCCAGTAGTATGAACACTGAAGCTTTCTTT | CASSMNTEAFF
- | TRBJ1-2 | TRBV28 | - | TGTGCCATCATTTCGCCGGCCAGCCACGGCTACACCTTC | CAIISPASHGYTF
TRBD2 | TRBJ2-7 | TRBV27 | - | TGTGCCAGCAGTCCCCTGGCGGGGGGGTACGAGCAGTACTTC | CASSPLAGGYEQYF
TRBD1 | TRBJ1-1 | TRBV12-3/TRBV12-4 | - | TGTGCCAGCAGCCGGGACAGGAACACTGAAGCTTTCTTT | CASSRDRNTEAFF
TRBD2 | TRBJ2-2 | TRBV24-1 | - | TGTGCCACCAGTGACGGGAGGGCCCACACCGGGGAGCTGTTTTTT | CATSDGRAHTGELFF
TRBD1 | TRBJ2-3 | TRBV19 | - | TGTGCCATTTCGGACAGGGTAACAGATACGCAGTATTTT | CAISDRVTDTQYF
TRBD1 | TRBJ2-1 | TRBV9 | - | TGTGCCAGCAGCGCCGGGACAGGGCTAAACAATGAGCAGTTCTTC | CASSAGTGLNNEQFF
- | TRBJ2-3 | TRBV2 | few | TGTGCCAGCACCAAGAGTACAGGCACAGATACGCAGTATTTT | CASTKSTGTDTQYF
- | TRBJ2-7 | TRBV2 | once | TGTGCCAGCAGTGCTGCAGGCACCTACGAGCAGTACTTC | CASSAAGTYEQYF
TRBD2 | TRBJ2-1 | TRBV11-2 | - | TGTGCCAGCAGCTTAGCGAGACTAGCGCCTACAGAGGAGCAGTTCTTC | CASSLARLAPTEEQFF
- | TRBJ1-1 | TRBV7-9 | few | TGTGCCAGCAGCCTCGCAGGGGACACTGAAGCTTTCTTT | CASSLAGDTEAFF
- | TRBJ1-1 | TRBV21-1 | - | TGTGCCAGCAGCAAACTGACTGACAAGGGACGTGCTTTCTTT | CASSKLTDKGRAFF
TRBD2 | TRBJ2-7 | TRBV20-1 | - | TGCAGTGCTAGCCAACTAACTAGCGGGGCCGCCGAGCAGTACTTC | CSASQLTSGAAEQYF
TRBD2 | TRBJ2-3 | TRBV10-2 | - | TGCGCCAGCAGTGAGTGGGTAGCGGGGGATAGCACAGATACGCAGTATTTT | CASSEWVAGDSTDTQYF
- | TRBJ2-7 | TRBV19 | - | TGTGCCAGTAGTATCCCCGGGTCCTACGAGCAGTACTTC | CASSIPGSYEQYF
- | TRBJ1-2 | TRBV27 | - | TGTGCCAGCAGTTTATTCGGGGAGGGCGTCTATGGCTACACCTTC | CASSLFGEGVYGYTF
- | TRBJ1-6 | TRBV2 | - | TGTGCCAGCAATCCCGGACATTCGGCCTCACCCCTCCACTTT | CASNPGHSASPLHF
TRBD1 | TRBJ1-2 | TRBV6-1 | few | TGTGCCAGCATTCCAACGGAGGACAGGGGTGCCGATGGCTACACCTTC | CASIPTEDRGADGYTF
TRBD1 | TRBJ1-5 | TRBV30 | - | TGTGCCTGGAATACAGGGGGAAATCAGCCCCAGCATTTT | CAWNTGGNQPQHF
- | TRBJ2-3 | TRBV10-3 | few | TGTGCCATCAGTGAAGGGGATCCAGATACGCAGTATTTT | CAISEGDPDTQYF
- | TRBJ2-5 | TRBV20-1 | few | TGCAGTGCCATAGAGGGGTTGGTGGCAACCCAGTACTTC | CSAIEGLVATQYF
- | TRBJ2-5 | TRBV6-5 | - | TGTGCCAGCAGTTACTCGGGGGCAGGTGAGACCCAGTACTTC | CASSYSGAGETQYF
TRBD2 | TRBJ2-3 | TRBV6-2/TRBV6-3 | - | TGTGCCAGCAGTTACGGGACTAGCGGGGGACGCACAGATACGCAGTATTTT | CASSYGTSGGRTDTQYF